This T cell receptor beta chain derives from a study of tissue T cells after allogeneic stem cell transplantation. As for the study in general: Graft-versus-host disease patients received grafts, several unmodified and three CD34-selected to deplete T cells.

TCRdb's table, derived via immunoSEQ multiplex PCR, lists solely in-frame clones and lacks some. The table has some 2,500 clones, roughly 72% seen once; the top ten hold 16%. Study observations and caveats: Across patients, clones rarely overlapped, yet motif clusters were shared tissue-specifically.

The CDR3 covers 13 residues. Germline V CDR1 and CDR2: MNHNY, SVGAGI (reference sequence). V was clipped by 4 bases and J by 7 bases, with 13 bases between them. Points on this clone: Its specificity is not known.

Enrolled prospectively were adult allogeneic hematopoietic cell transplant recipients whose graft-versus-host disease was steroid-refractory. V and J are TRBV6-6 and TRBJ1-2; the D gene is possibly TRBD1 (6 bases). Sequenced material: colon tissue, taken at autopsy. This clonotype was sampled from a male patient at least 60 years old with steroid-refractory graft-versus-host disease after an allogeneic stem cell transplant. Some of the T cells may derive from the graft donor. The CDR3 reads CASSLTGLGGYTF. The DNA of the CDR3 is TGTGCCAGCAGTTTAACAGGGCTTGGTGGCTACACCTTC.